The next 26 T cell receptor beta chains were all read from a single sample in a study of shared clonotypes between healthy human individuals. Sequencing used immunoSEQ multiplex PCR; TCRdb keeps in-frame clones, though not all of them. The sample shows over 150,000 clones, 65% to 70% of them seen only once. Sequences were obtained from memory CD4+ T cells sorted from blood. Subset described: CD45RA-negative fraction. The origin of the receptors is a man aged 30 to 45 in good health.

Of note for this clone: One end of the junction varies from germline; a read error may be responsible. The rearrangement links TRBV7-7 to TRBJ2-7, with D possibly being TRBD1 or TRBD2 (5 bases each). CDR1 is SSHAT and CDR2 is FNYEAQ in the germline V gene (reference sequence). The CDR3 sequence is 15 residues long. The CDR3 DNA follows: TGTGCTAGCACCCTCCGCCCCGGGGCCCACTACGAGCAGTACTTC. Translating it yields CASTLRPGAHYEQYF.

The chain is built from TRBV6-4 and TRBJ2-1; D gene ambiguous. The CDR3 is 13 residues long. From germline, CDR1 is MRHNA and CDR2 SNTAGT. The V end lost 2 bases, the J end lost 9 bases, and 11 bases lay between the germline ends. The CDR3 is CASSDPRLGEQFF. In DNA form, the CDR3 reads TGTGCCAGCAGTGACCCACGGCTGGGTGAGCAGTTCTTC.

This clone was picked up a small number of times. V and J are TRBV7-3 and TRBJ2-5, with TRBD1 matching over 7 bases. The CDR3 consists of 17 residues. Germline lookup yields CDR1 SGHTA and CDR2 FQGTGA. The V segment lost 1 base and the J segment 2 bases; nucleotides outside the gene matches: 10. The CDR3 DNA is TGTGCCAGCAGCTTAAACCCTACACAGGGGTCTCAAGAGACCCAGTACTTC. Protein sequence: CASSLNPTQGSQETQYF.

V and J are TRBV11-2 and TRBJ2-1; possible D gene TRBD1, 5 bases. V lost 2 bases and J lost 9, with 8 bases in between. The CDR3 runs to 12 residues. Germline values: CDR1 SGHAT, CDR2 FQNNGV. CDR3 DNA: TGTGCCAGCAGCTTACAGGGTGGTGAGCAGTTCTTC. It specifies CASSLQGGEQFF. Full variable domain (missing parts from reference TRBV11-2 and TRBJ2-1): EAGVAQSPRYKIIEKRQSVAFWCNPISGHATLYWYQQILGQGPKLLIQFQNNGVVDDSQLPKDRFSAERLKGVDSTLKIQPAKLEDSAVYLCASSLQGGEQFFGPGTRLTVL.

This clone was observed once. V is TRBV6-4 and J is TRBJ1-5; 8 bases match TRBD1. The V gene's germline CDR1 is MRHNA and CDR2 SNTAGT. Trimming at V came to 5 bases and at J to 9 bases, leaving 6 bases not matched to a gene. This CDR3 has 13 residues. The CDR3 loop is CASSQTGTGPQHF. The CDR3 nucleotides are TGTGCCAGCAGTCAGACAGGGACAGGGCCCCAGCATTTT.

CDR3 residues: CASSLLSTGSEAFF. The DNA for the CDR3 is TGTGCCAGCAGCTTACTAAGTACAGGGAGTGAAGCTTTCTTT. The chain couples TRBV7-2 to TRBJ1-1; TRBD1 might be the D (6 bases). Germline V gene sequence: CDR1 SGHTA, CDR2 FQGNSA. CDR3 length: 14 residues. Trimming took off 2 bases at V and 7 bases at J, with 14 bases between the two ends.

V gene TRBV7-7 combines with J gene TRBJ2-7, with D perhaps matching TRBD1 (6 bases). Germline CDR1 reads SSHAT; CDR2 reads FNYEAQ (reference sequence). Deletions cut 1 base from V and 4 bases from J, with 11 bases between. The length of the CDR3 is 14 residues. CDR3 DNA: TGTGCCAGCAGCTTAGGGCAGGGGTTTTACGAGCAGTACTTC. Its protein product is CASSLGQGFYEQYF.

The gene calls are TRBV18 and TRBJ2-1; the D is unclear. This CDR3 is 12 amino acids long. Looked up from germline, CDR1 is KGHSH and CDR2 is LQKENI. Trimming removed 8 bases at V and 4 bases at J, with 9 bases between. The CDR3 spells CASQEQYNEQFF. The CDR3, as DNA: TGTGCCAGCCAGGAACAATACAATGAGCAGTTCTTC.

This clone was observed a handful of times. This rearrangement joins TRBV10-2 to TRBJ2-3; D unclear. CDR1 and CDR2 (germline): WSHSY, SAAADI. V was clipped by 6 bases and J by 4 bases, with 17 bases between them. The CDR3 is made up of 15 amino acids. The CDR3 region has the DNA TGCGCCAGCAGGTCCAAATCCCAGGTTTCAGATACGCAGTATTTT. It is translated as CASRSKSQVSDTQYF.

This chain connects TRBV7-9 to TRBJ2-1, with 7 bases that match TRBD1. CDR1 and CDR2 from the germline V gene are SEHNR and FQNEAQ (reference sequence). V lost 5 bases, J lost 6 bases, and 7 bases stayed unmatched. The CDR3 covers 14 residues. The CDR3 sequence: CASSADRASNEQFF. The CDR3 nucleotides are TGTGCCAGCAGCGCCGACAGGGCGTCCAATGAGCAGTTCTTC.

The chain couples TRBV5-4 to TRBJ2-5; either TRBD1 or TRBD2 may fit D (5 bases each). The CDR3 consists of 14 residues. V was trimmed by 5 bases and J by 2 bases, leaving 13 bases between them. CDR1 SGHNT and CDR2 YYREEE come from the germline V gene (reference sequence). CDR3 in amino acids: CASRKGGGQETQYF. CDR3 nucleotides: TGTGCCAGCAGAAAAGGTGGGGGACAAGAGACCCAGTACTTC.

In the case of this clone: The sample carries other DNA sequences with the same CDR3. The chain uses TRBV7-9 and TRBJ1-1; the D gene is possibly TRBD1 (5 bases). The V and J ends lost 5 bases and 1 base respectively, with 8 bases between them. Per germline, CDR1 SEHNR and CDR2 FQNEAQ (reference sequence). This CDR3 has 13 amino acids. For the CDR3, the DNA is TGTGCCAGCAGCCCCGGGGGGAACACTGAAGCTTTCTTT. It specifies CASSPGGNTEAFF.

The chain has TRBV5-6 and TRBJ2-5; tentative D call: TRBD2 (6 bases). Between the trimmed V and J ends, which lost 4 bases and 5 bases, there was a span of 12 bases. The CDR3 runs 13 residues. CDR1 is SGHDT, CDR2 YYEEEE, per germline. The CDR3 region has the DNA TGTGCCAGCAGCGCGTGGCGGGGCGAGACCCAGTACTTC. The encoded protein is CASSAWRGETQYF.

V gene TRBV15 combines with J gene TRBJ2-1, with TRBD1 matching 9 bases. V dropped 3 bases and J dropped 7; count of bases not matched to a gene: 7. Germline loops: CDR1 LNHNV, CDR2 YYDKDF (reference sequence). The CDR3 has 15 residues. The CDR3 here is CATSRSDRGYNEQFF. The CDR3, as DNA: TGTGCCACCAGCAGGAGTGACAGGGGGTATAATGAGCAGTTCTTC.

The rearrangement links TRBV5-6 to TRBJ1-2, with a weak D call TRBD1 (6 bases). The CDR3 is made up of 15 amino acids. Germline CDR1 is SGHDT and CDR2 is YYEEEE. The ends were cut back, 1 base at V and 1 base at J, with 11 bases in the middle. In DNA form, the CDR3 reads TGTGCCAGCAGCTTGCCCAGGACAGTTAACTATGGCTACACCTTC. This translates into CASSLPRTVNYGYTF.

The chain is built from TRBV12-5 and TRBJ2-5; D gene unclear. The V end lost 6 bases, the J end lost 5 bases, and 10 bases lay between the germline ends. This CDR3 is 12 amino acids long. Germline CDR1 LGHNT, CDR2 FRNRAP. CDR3 in amino acids: CASGSAEETQYF. DNA for the CDR3: TGTGCTAGTGGCTCCGCCGAGGAGACCCAGTACTTC.

The chain combines TRBV7-9 with TRBJ1-2, with TRBD1 matching 9 bases. The V segment lost 5 bases and the J segment 3 bases; nucleotides outside the gene matches: 4. CDR3 size: 14 residues. Germline lookup yields CDR1 SEHNR and CDR2 FQNEAQ (reference sequence). The CDR3 reads CASSKQGADYGYTF. The CDR3 DNA reads TGTGCCAGCAGCAAACAGGGGGCAGACTATGGCTACACCTTC.

The rearrangement uses TRBV6-1 and TRBJ1-5; tentatively, D is TRBD1 (6 bases). This CDR3 is 16 amino acids long. CDR1 is MNHNS, CDR2 SASEGT, per germline. The ends were cut back, 2 bases at V and 0 bases at J, with 11 bases in the middle. In DNA form, the CDR3 reads TGTGCCAGCAGTGAAAATGCGGACAGTAGCAATCAGCCCCAGCATTTT. This translates into CASSENADSSNQPQHF.

This clone was observed many times. The chain combines TRBV9 with TRBJ2-3; D remains unclear. V was trimmed by 4 bases and J by 4 bases, leaving 16 bases between them. Germline assignment: CDR1 SGDLS and CDR2 YYNGEE. The CDR3 runs to 15 residues. The CDR3 sequence is CASSKEGFDADTQYF. Written as DNA, the CDR3 is TGTGCCAGCAGCAAGGAAGGGTTTGATGCAGATACGCAGTATTTT.

V is TRBV2 and J is TRBJ1-2; 11 bases match TRBD1. V lost 4 bases to trimming and J lost 7 bases; unmatched junction nucleotides: 8. CDR3 length equals 15 residues. Germline V gene lookup returns CDR1 SNHLY and CDR2 FYNNEI. In nucleotides, the CDR3 is TGTGCCAGCAGTGCGTCCGGACAGGGGGCGTTTGGCTACACCTTC. This codes for CASSASGQGAFGYTF.

The chain uses TRBV15 and TRBJ2-2; D ambiguous. This CDR3 has 15 residues. In germline, CDR1 is LNHNV, CDR2 YYDKDF (reference sequence). V lost 0 bases, J lost 4 bases, and 9 bases lay in between. CDR3 nucleotides: TGTGCCACCAGCAGAGATCCCACTCTCACCGGGGAGCTGTTTTTT. It encodes CATSRDPTLTGELFF.

This chain joins TRBV15 and TRBJ2-2, with D hard to call. V was cut by 0 bases and J by 6 bases, with 8 bases left in between. CDR1 and CDR2 from the germline V gene are LNHNV and YYDKDF (reference sequence). The CDR3 covers 14 residues. The CDR3 reads CATSRDRLSGELFF. The DNA of the CDR3 is TGTGCCACCAGCAGAGATCGTCTTTCCGGGGAGCTGTTTTTT.

The chain employs TRBV18 and TRBJ2-1; no definite D call. The CDR3 runs to 12 residues. The ends were cut back, 3 bases at V and 5 bases at J, with 5 bases in the middle. Germline CDR1 and CDR2: KGHSH and LQKENI. In nucleotides, the CDR3 is TGTGCCAGCTCACCGATGGACAATGAGCAGTTCTTC. This encodes CASSPMDNEQFF.

The V gene is TRBV10-3, the J gene TRBJ1-2, with 8 bases identical to TRBD1. With 4 bases clipped from V and 4 bases from J, the junction kept 5 bases outside the gene matches. The germline CDR1 and CDR2 sequences are ENHRY and SYGVKD. This CDR3 comprises 14 residues. DNA of the CDR3: TGTGCCATCAGTGCGGACAGGGAGGCCTATGGCTACACCTTC. Translation: CAISADREAYGYTF.

V usage is TRBV10-2 and J usage is TRBJ1-2; maybe TRBD1 (5 bases). Trimming left V 5 bases short and J 0 bases short, with 7 bases between. Germline CDR1 and CDR2: WSHSY and SAAADI. CDR3 length: 13 residues. The CDR3 loop is CASSTGANYGYTF. The CDR3 DNA reads as TGCGCCAGCAGTACAGGAGCTAACTATGGCTACACCTTC.

The rearrangement joins TRBV11-3 to TRBJ2-5; 9 bases agree with TRBD1. The CDR3 contains 14 residues. Unmatched junction bases numbered 2, after V lost 4 bases and J lost 2 bases. CDR1 and CDR2 from the germline V gene are SGHNT and YENEEA. CDR3 protein: CASSSDRGQETQYF. Here the CDR3 DNA reads TGTGCCAGCAGCTCGGACAGGGGACAAGAGACCCAGTACTTC. Full variable domain (remainder filled in from reference TRBV11-3 and TRBJ2-5): EAGVVQSPRYKIIEKKQPVAFWCNPISGHNTLYWYLQNLGQGPELLIRYENEEAVDDSQLPKDRFSAERLKGVDSTLKIQPAELGDSAVYLCASSSDRGQETQYFGPGTRLLVL.